A single TCR beta chain is shown here with its context. The antigen remains undetermined. The entry originates in a study of cytomegalovirus exposure and HLA in healthy donors. Both 60 Vbeta primers and 13 Jbeta primers went into the PCR. Libraries were prepared by immunoSEQ multiplex PCR; TCRdb keeps only in-frame clonotypes and omits some of them. Of about 150,000 clones in the sample, 75% to 90% were seen once. With 6 bases removed from V and 3 bases from J, the gap between germline ends came to 12 bases. Looked up from germline, CDR1 is MNHEY and CDR2 is SMNVEV (reference sequence). This CDR3 is 13 amino acids long. General observations from the study: Equally common other TCR beta chains were less clonally expanded than HLA-associated ones, a later analysis found.

The receptor was isolated from a woman aged 25 to 39 in good health and CMV-seronegative. Sequences were obtained from PBMCs. The chain is built from TRBV27 and TRBJ2-7; a weak D match, TRBD1 (6 bases). CDR3 residues: CASSAGQIYEQYF. The CDR3 coding sequence is TGTGCCAGCAGCGCCGGACAGATCTACGAGCAGTACTTC.